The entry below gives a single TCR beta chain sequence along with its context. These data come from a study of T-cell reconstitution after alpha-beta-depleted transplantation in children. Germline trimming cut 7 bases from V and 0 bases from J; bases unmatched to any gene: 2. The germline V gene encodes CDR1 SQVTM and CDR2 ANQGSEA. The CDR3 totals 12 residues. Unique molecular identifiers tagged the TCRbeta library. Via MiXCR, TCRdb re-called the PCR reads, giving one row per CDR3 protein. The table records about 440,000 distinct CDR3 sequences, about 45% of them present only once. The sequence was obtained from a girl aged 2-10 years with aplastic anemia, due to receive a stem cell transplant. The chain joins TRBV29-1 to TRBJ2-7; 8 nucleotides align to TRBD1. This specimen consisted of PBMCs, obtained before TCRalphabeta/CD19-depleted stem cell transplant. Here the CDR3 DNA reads TGCAGCGGGACAGGGAGCTCCTACGAGCAGTACTTC. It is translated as CSGTGSSYEQYF.